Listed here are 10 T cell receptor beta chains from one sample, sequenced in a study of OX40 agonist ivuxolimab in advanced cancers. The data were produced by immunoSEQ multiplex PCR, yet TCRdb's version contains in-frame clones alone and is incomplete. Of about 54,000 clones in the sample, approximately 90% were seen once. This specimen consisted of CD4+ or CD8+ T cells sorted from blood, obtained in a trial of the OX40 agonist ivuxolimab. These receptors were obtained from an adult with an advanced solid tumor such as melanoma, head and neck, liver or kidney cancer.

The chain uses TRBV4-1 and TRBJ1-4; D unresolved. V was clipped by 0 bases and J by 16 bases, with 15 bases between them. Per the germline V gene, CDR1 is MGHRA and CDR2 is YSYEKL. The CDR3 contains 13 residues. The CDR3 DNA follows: TGCGCCAGCAGCCAAGATAGGCACAGAGGGCAGTTTTTT. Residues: CASSQDRHRGQFF.

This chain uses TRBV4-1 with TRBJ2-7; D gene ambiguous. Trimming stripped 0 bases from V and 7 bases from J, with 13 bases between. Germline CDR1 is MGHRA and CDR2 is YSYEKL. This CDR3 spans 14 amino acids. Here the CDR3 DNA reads TGCGCCAGCAGCCAAGATCAGTTGCTACGGGAGCAGTACTTC. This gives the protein CASSQDQLLREQYF.

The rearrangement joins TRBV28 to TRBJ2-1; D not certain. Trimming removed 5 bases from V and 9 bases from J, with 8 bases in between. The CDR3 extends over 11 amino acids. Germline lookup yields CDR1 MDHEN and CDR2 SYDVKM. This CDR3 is CASSVLGEQFF. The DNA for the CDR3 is TGTGCCAGCAGTGTCCTGGGTGAGCAGTTCTTC.

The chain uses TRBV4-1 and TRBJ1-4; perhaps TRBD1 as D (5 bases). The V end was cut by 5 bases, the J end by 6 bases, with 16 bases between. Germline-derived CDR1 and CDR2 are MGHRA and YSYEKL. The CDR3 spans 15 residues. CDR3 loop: CASSLAFLGDEKLFF. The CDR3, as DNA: TGCGCCAGCAGCTTGGCCTTTTTGGGGGATGAAAAACTGTTTTTT.

CDR3 nucleotide sequence: TGTGCCAGCACCATCTCGAGGGGTGGTTCACCCCTCCACTTT. It translates to CASTISRGGSPLHF. V and J are TRBV5-4 and TRBJ1-6, with D possibly being TRBD1 (5 bases). V was trimmed by 6 bases and J by 9 bases, leaving 16 bases between them. The CDR3 contains 14 residues. The germline V gene has CDR1 SGHNT and CDR2 YYREEE (reference sequence).

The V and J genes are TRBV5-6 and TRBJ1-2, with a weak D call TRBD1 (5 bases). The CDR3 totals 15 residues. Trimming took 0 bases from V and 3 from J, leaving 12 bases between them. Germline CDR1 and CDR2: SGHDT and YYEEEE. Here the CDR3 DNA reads TGTGCCAGCAGCTTGGGGGGCGACCTTTACTATGGCTACACCTTC. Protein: CASSLGGDLYYGYTF.

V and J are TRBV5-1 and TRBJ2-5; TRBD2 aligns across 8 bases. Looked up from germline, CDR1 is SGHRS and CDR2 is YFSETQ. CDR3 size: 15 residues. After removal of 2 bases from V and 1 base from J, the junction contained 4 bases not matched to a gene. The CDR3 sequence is CASSFSTSVQETQYF. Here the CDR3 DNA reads TGCGCCAGCAGCTTCTCGACTAGCGTCCAAGAGACCCAGTACTTC.

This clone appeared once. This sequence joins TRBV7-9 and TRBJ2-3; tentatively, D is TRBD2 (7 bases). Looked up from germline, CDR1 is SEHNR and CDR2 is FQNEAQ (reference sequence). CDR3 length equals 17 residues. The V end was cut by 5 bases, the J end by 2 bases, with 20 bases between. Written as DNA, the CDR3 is TGTGCCAGCAGCCCGTATGGAGGGGGGGCGGTCACAGATACGCAGTATTTT. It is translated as CASSPYGGGAVTDTQYF.

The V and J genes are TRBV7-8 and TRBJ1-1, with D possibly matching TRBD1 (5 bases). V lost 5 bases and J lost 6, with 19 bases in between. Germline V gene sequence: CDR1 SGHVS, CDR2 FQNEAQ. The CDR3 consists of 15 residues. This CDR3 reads CASSHAGVYLAEAFF. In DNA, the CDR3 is TGTGCCAGCAGCCATGCGGGGGTCTATCTGGCTGAAGCTTTCTTT.

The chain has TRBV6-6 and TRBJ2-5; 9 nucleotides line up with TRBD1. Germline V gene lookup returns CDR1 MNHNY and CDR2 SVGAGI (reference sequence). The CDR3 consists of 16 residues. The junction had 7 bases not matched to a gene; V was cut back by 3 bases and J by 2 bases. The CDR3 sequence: CASSYPTGTGQETQYF. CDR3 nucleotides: TGTGCCAGCAGTTATCCTACCGGGACAGGGCAAGAGACCCAGTACTTC.